What follows describes a single T cell receptor beta chain. Compared with the rest of its sample, this clonotype is medium-sized (0.01 to 0.1%). No cognate antigen has been identified for it. Base qualities are not at hand, and no much larger clone is one base apart. CD3+ T cells were initially rested overnight at roughly 2.5 million cells/mL in RPMI 1640 lacking fetal bovine serum. CD3+ T cells were isolated from PBMCs with MACS immunomagnetic beads following the manufacturer's instructions. This sample is part of a study of T cell repertoires and leukemia-associated antigens (dated by TCRdb to about 2019). For the study in its entirety: About 5.1 to 6.6 million read pairs and about 3 to 5.0 million effective reads were obtained per sample, with roughly 16 million effective reads obtained overall. Using in vitro peptide stimulation of healthy T cells, the study sought to determine the antigen recognized by a TCR Vbeta21 clone earlier detected in CML patients.

For CDR1 and CDR2, the germline V gene lists SGHRS and YFSETQ. V is pared back by 6 bases and J by 7 bases, with 18 bases lying between the germline termini. From the cysteine through the phenylalanine, the CDR3 covers 14 amino acids. Only the CDR3 part of the read is kept: 42 bases, read in frame from the first base. Total RNA was extracted from the cultured T cells using TRIzol reagent. 5' rapid amplification of cDNA ends (5'RACE) was the method used to amplify TCRbeta libraries from the RNA. Before sequencing, Qubit, an Agilent instrument, and quantitative PCR were used to check library concentration and integrity. A commercial service provider sequenced the qualified libraries on Illumina HiSeq or MiSeq. The study's own analysis went as follows. MiXCR version 1.8.2 was used to identify TCR sequences in each sample. Qualified clones required a CDR3 longer than four amino acids, an in-frame nucleotide length, and no stop codon. A read containing the complete CDR3 structure was counted as an effective read. RT-PCR with 24 Vbeta primers, GeneScan spectratyping, and Sanger sequencing were used to validate expanded clones. The raw public data were reprocessed by TCRdb itself: fastp quality trimming at Q25, MiXCR clonotype calling, in-frame beta chains only. Rows are combined by CDR3 protein, so each entry shows the most common genes and DNA. These V and J calls originate from TCRdb's pipeline instead of the authors' own analysis. This sample comprises 11,000 or so distinct CDR3 sequences, about 42% of them detected only once. The top ten clones comprise around a quarter of the sample.

Study-wide conclusions, independent of this receptor: The antigen specificity and function of the expanded clones were not directly tested and needed further investigation. Numbers of Vbeta genes (roughly 60), Jbeta genes (about 14), VDJ rearrangements and unique CDR3s did not differ significantly among the four groups.

Recombination joined TRBV5-1 with TRBJ2-3; the D gene is tentatively TRBD1 or TRBD2, each matching 5 bases. Sequenced: CD3+ T cells sorted from blood and cultured. The receptor comes from a female donor in good health. The nucleotide sequence is given as TGCGCCAGCACCAACTCTAGGGACGCAAATACGCAGTATTTT. Translated, this is CASTNSRDANTQYF.